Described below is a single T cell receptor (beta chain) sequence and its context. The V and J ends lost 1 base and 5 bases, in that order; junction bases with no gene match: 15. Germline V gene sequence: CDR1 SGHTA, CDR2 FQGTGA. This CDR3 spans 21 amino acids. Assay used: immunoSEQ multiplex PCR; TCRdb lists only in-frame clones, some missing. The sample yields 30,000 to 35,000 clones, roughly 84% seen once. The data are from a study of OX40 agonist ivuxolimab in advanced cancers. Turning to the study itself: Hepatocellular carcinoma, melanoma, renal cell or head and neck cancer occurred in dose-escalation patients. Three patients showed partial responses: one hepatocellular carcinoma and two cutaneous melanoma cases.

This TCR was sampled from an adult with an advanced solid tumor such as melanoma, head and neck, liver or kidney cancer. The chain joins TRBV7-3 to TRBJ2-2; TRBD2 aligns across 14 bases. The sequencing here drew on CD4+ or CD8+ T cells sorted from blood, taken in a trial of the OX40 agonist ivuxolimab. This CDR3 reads CASSLMGLAGEIEGWTGELFF. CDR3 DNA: TGTGCCAGCAGCTTAATGGGACTAGCGGGAGAGATAGAGGGATGGACCGGGGAGCTGTTTTTT.